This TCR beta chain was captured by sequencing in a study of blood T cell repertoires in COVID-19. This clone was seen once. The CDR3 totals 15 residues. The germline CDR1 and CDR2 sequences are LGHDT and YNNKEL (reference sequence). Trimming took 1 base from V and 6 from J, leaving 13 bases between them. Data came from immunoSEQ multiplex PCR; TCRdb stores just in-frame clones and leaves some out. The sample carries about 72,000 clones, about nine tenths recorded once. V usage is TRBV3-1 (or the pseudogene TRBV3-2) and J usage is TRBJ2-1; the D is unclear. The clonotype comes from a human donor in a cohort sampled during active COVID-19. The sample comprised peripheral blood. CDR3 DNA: TGTGCCAGCAGCCAAGCTATTGCACAGACCAATGAGCAGTTCTTC. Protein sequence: CASSQAIAQTNEQFF.